This TCR beta chain was observed in a study of spatial heterogeneity in lung cancer. A unique molecular identifier was attached to every TCR cDNA molecule. Using its own MiXCR run on the 5' RACE reads, TCRdb lists one record per CDR3 protein. The sample has about 20,000 distinct CDR3 sequences, under 20% seen once; the top ten hold more than 12%. V lost 5 bases to trimming and J lost 10 bases, with 17 bases between them. In germline, CDR1 is MDHEN, CDR2 SYDVKM. The CDR3 contains 13 residues. This clonotype was recorded many times. Time point noted: sample taken at primary tumor resection. The authors sequenced whole RNA from tumor, nontumor lung or frozen PBMC without sorting.

The starting material was PBMCs, obtained at surgery. The rearrangement joins TRBV28 to TRBJ1-1; tentative D call: TRBD1 (5 bases). This TCR derives from a male donor with early-stage non-small cell lung cancer. CDR3 in amino acids: CASSLLGVIRAFF. The CDR3 DNA reads as TGTGCCAGCAGTCTTTTAGGGGTAATTCGAGCTTTCTTT.